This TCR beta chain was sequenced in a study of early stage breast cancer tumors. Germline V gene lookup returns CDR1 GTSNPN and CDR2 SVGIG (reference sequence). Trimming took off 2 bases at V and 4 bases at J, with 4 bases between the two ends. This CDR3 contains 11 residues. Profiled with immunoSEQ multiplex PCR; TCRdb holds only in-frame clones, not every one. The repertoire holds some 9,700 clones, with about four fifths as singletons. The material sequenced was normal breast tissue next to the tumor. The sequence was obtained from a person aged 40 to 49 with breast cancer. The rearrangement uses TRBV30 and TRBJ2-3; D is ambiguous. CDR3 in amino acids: CAWSQADTQYF. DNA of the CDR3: TGTGCCTGGAGTCAAGCAGATACGCAGTATTTT.